This TCR beta chain was documented in a study of beta chain features in type 1 diabetes. Overall study findings and caveats: Diminished insertions and augmented deletions at VDJ junctions characterized type 1 diabetes patients. Although PCR might favor shorter templates, it would do so equally in patients and controls. In all four CD4+ subsets, TCRB CDR3 length was significantly, moderately reduced in type 1 diabetes.

V was cut by 6 bases and J by 8 bases, with 11 bases left in between. The CDR3 covers 12 residues. Germline loops: CDR1 SNHLY, CDR2 FYNNEI. CD4+ naive, central memory, regulatory and stem cell-like memory cells were sorted via CD45RO/CCR7/CD25/CD127/CD95/CD27. This clone was detected a few times. Antigen unknown. Investigators reverse transcribed all isolated RNA, so they sequenced expressed TCRB transcripts. Repertoires were generated with immunoSEQ multiplex PCR, while TCRdb's copy carries only in-frame clones and drops some. This sample yields about 260,000 clones, of which about a fifth are seen a single time; 0.025% to 0.035% belongs to the top ten.

The specimen sequenced was naive CD4+ T cells from blood. The sequence was collected from a woman aged 35 to 49 with type 1 diabetes. The V gene is TRBV2, the J gene TRBJ2-4; maybe TRBD2 (5 bases). The CDR3 reads CASSPGIYIQYF. The CDR3 nucleotides are TGTGCCAGCAGCCCCGGGATCTACATTCAGTACTTC. The full variable domain, rest sourced from reference TRBV2 and TRBJ2-4, is EPEVTQTPSHQVTQMGQEVILRCVPISNHLYFYWYRQILGQKVEFLVSFYNNEISEKSEIFDDQFSVERPDGSNFTLKIRSTKLEDSAMYFCASSPGIYIQYFGAGTRLSVL.